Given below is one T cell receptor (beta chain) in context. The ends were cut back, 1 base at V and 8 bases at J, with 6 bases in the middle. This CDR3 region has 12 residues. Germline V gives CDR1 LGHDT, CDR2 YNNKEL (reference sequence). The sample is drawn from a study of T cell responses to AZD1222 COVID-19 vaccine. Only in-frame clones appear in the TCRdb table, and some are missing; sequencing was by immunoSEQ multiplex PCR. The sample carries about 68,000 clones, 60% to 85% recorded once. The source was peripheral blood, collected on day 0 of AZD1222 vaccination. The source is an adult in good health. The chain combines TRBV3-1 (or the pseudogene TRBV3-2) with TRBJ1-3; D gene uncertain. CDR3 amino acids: CASSQGGDTIYF. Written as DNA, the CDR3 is TGTGCCAGCAGCCAAGGGGGTGACACCATATATTTT.